The 32 T cell receptor beta chains listed next were all sequenced from one sample in a study of tumor-infiltrating lymphocytes in primary liver carcinoma listed by TCRdb under 2017. RNA from unsorted whole blood was extracted with TRIzol reagent, and germline DNA was obtained with the DNeasy Blood & Tissue kit. The run used an Illumina HiSeq 2500. A constant-region primer and ProtoScript II reverse transcriptase were used to reverse-transcribe TCRbeta-specific cDNA from 500 ng total RNA. Construction of the TCRbeta libraries relied on three nested rounds of multiplex PCR, following a slightly modified ARM-PCR procedure. Multiplex TRBV1-TRBV30 forward primers and a Cbeta reverse primer were used in the first two PCR rounds, each of which was run for about 10 cycles. TCRdb ran its own pipeline on the public reads, namely fastp trimming at Q25 and MiXCR clone calling, and kept in-frame beta chains. Rows with a matching CDR3 protein are joined into one entry that keeps the most common DNA and genes. The sample data list 300,000 to 400,000 distinct CDR3 sequences, and about 60% of these were observed just once. The biggest ten clones account for approximately 9% of the sample.

The material sequenced was peripheral blood. Receptor source: a man aged 40-49 years with primary liver carcinoma and hepatitis B virus infection.

This clonotype showed up many times. This chain links TRBV6-1 with TRBJ1-2; D might be TRBD1 (5 bases). The germline V gene encodes CDR1 MNHNS and CDR2 SASEGT. Trimming left V 0 bases short and J 8 bases short, with 13 bases between. The CDR3 consists of 14 residues. Here the CDR3 DNA reads TGTGCCAGCAGTGAAGCCGGGGACGCTCTCGGCTACACCTTC. Translation: CASSEAGDALGYTF.

This clonotype was observed a few times. In DNA, the CDR3 is TGCGCCAGCAGCCTCGGACAGAAGACAGATACGCAGTATTTT. This translates into CASSLGQKTDTQYF. The chain recombines TRBV5-1 with TRBJ2-3, with D maybe TRBD1 (6 bases). Germline-derived CDR1 and CDR2 are SGHRS and YFSETQ. V dropped 4 bases and J dropped 3 bases, with 12 bases sitting between them. The CDR3 consists of 14 residues. The full variable domain, with the rest looked up from reference TRBV5-1 and TRBJ2-3, is KAGVTQTPRYLIKTRGQQVTLSCSPISGHRSVSWYQQTPGQGLQFLFEYFSETQRNKGNFPGRFSGRQFSNSRSEMNVSTLELGDSALYLCASSLGQKTDTQYFGPGTRLTVL.

The table lists this clonotype with many counts. The chain recombines TRBV4-1 with TRBJ2-5; D is unresolved. From germline, CDR1 is MGHRA and CDR2 YSYEKL. This CDR3 is built from 15 residues. Between the trimmed V and J ends, which lost 0 bases and 2 bases, there was a span of 10 bases. The chain's CDR3 is CASSQDPGGQETQYF. In DNA, the CDR3 is TGCGCCAGCAGCCAAGACCCGGGCGGACAAGAGACCCAGTACTTC.

This clonotype was counted between two and nine times. V usage is TRBV30 and J usage is TRBJ2-1; no definite D call. Trimming pared 7 bases from V and 10 bases from J, leaving 14 bases between. The length of the CDR3 is 11 residues. Germline CDR1 and CDR2: GTSNPN and SVGIG (reference sequence). The CDR3: CALEWGIEQFF. In nucleotides, the CDR3 is TGTGCCTTAGAATGGGGAATCGAGCAGTTCTTC.

As concerns this clonotype: The germline gene is not matched at one end of the junction; a read error may be the cause. The chain has TRBV4-1 and TRBJ1-1; no clear D gene. The CDR3 runs 16 residues. Germline-derived CDR1 and CDR2 are MGHRA and YSYEKL. CDR3 region: CASRSRRVLSGTEAFF. The DNA for the CDR3 is TGCGCAAGCAGATCGAGAAGGGTCTTGTCGGGCACTGAAGCTTTCTTT.

As for this clonotype: Mismatch with germline at one junction end may stem from a read error. V usage is TRBV4-3 and J usage is TRBJ2-4, with D hard to call. Germline-derived CDR1 and CDR2 are LGHNA and YSLEER. This CDR3 has 13 amino acids. The CDR3 bases are TGCGCCAGCAGCCAATATCAGAAAAACATTCAGTATTTC. It yields the protein CASSQYQKNIQYF.

A remark on this clonotype: An end of the junction differs from the germline gene, which may be a read error. CDR3 in DNA: TGTGCCATCCTAACGGGGGGGCGAGACGAGGAGTACTTC. This codes for CAILTGGRDEEYF. The chain uses TRBV6-5 and TRBJ2-7; 8 bases are a match to TRBD2. Germline assignment: CDR1 MNHEY and CDR2 SVGAGI. This CDR3 region has 13 residues.

This clonotype was observed at least ten times. V is TRBV29-1 and J is TRBJ2-3; D gene unclear. The germline V gene encodes CDR1 SQVTM and CDR2 ANQGSEA. Trimming removed 4 bases from V and 6 bases from J, with 17 bases in between. The CDR3 runs 14 residues. CDR3 coding DNA: TGCAGCGTTGTACCGGAGTCAATATTGGATACGCAGTATTTT. Encoded protein: CSVVPESILDTQYF.

This clonotype showed up just a few times. The junction shows a germline mismatch at one end, possibly a read error. This chain links TRBV5-4 with TRBJ2-2; 8 bases match TRBD1. CDR1 and CDR2 from the germline V gene are SGHNT and YYREEE (reference sequence). This CDR3 contains 15 residues. The CDR3 sequence: CASSFLGQGTGELLF. CDR3 bases: TGTGCCAGCAGCTTCCTCGGACAGGGAACAGGGGAGCTGCTTTTT.

To note about this clonotype: A clone one base away is much larger, so this may be a read error. Without the conserved terminal phenylalanine or tryptophan, this CDR3 likely stems from a read error. The chain links TRBV11-2 to TRBJ2-1; D ambiguous. V was clipped by 2 bases and J by 0 bases, with 11 bases between them. The CDR3 consists of 16 residues. Per germline, CDR1 SGHAT and CDR2 FQNNGV. This CDR3 reads CASSLRERTSYNEQFL. CDR3 sequence (DNA): TGTGCCAGCAGCTTAAGGGAAAGAACCTCCTACAATGAGCAGTTCCTC.

Remarks on this clonotype: At one of its ends the junction is not consistent with the germline gene, which may arise from a read error. The chain has TRBV7-8 and TRBJ1-1; a weak D match, TRBD1 (5 bases). Germline V lookup: CDR1 SGHVS, CDR2 FQNEAQ. The CDR3 contains 15 residues. DNA of the CDR3: TGTGCCAGCAGCAAGGGCAGGGTATTGAACACTGAAACTTTCTTT. Protein product: CASSKGRVLNTETFF.

The J gene is TRBJ2-1, the V gene TRBV25-1, with unresolved D. The CDR3 totals 14 residues. Germline CDR1 MGHDK, CDR2 SYGVNS. The germline V and J ends were trimmed by 2 bases and 4 bases, with 9 bases remaining between them. DNA of the CDR3: TGTGCCAGCAGTGAAATGGACGTTTACAATGAGCAGTTCTTC. It codes for CASSEMDVYNEQFF.

This clonotype was observed a single time. It may be a read error: a sequence one base away is much more abundant. V usage is TRBV10-2 and J usage is TRBJ1-1; D unclear. This CDR3 is 13 amino acids long. Germline V CDR1 and CDR2: WSHSY, SAAADI. The V end was cut by 7 bases, the J end by 1 base, with 10 bases between. The CDR3 region has the DNA TGCGCCAGCACTGAACAGACGAACACTGAAGCTTTCTTT. It translates to CASTEQTNTEAFF.

This clonotype has only a few counts. CDR3 residues: CAWGKLAGGGETQYF. Here the CDR3 DNA reads TGTGCCTGGGGGAAGCTAGCGGGAGGCGGGGAGACCCAGTACTTC. The chain is built from TRBV30 and TRBJ2-5; 11 bases line up with TRBD2. The CDR3 is 15 amino acids. V gave up 5 bases and J gave up 5 bases; unmatched junction bases: 10. The germline V gene has CDR1 GTSNPN and CDR2 SVGIG (reference sequence).

With regard to this clonotype: The junction shows a germline mismatch at one end, possibly a read error. This chain links TRBV29-1 with TRBJ2-7; no clear D gene. Germline values: CDR1 SQVTM, CDR2 ANQGSEA. CDR3 length: 12 amino acids. CDR3 nucleotides: TGCAGCGCGGGTTGGGGTAATGACGAACAGTATTTC. As protein: CSAGWGNDEQYF.

This clonotype was observed many times. J is TRBJ1-4 and V is TRBV12-3 or TRBV12-4; D remains ambiguous. The V gene lost 4 bases and the J gene lost 8 bases, with 11 bases spanning the gap. The CDR3 extends over 13 amino acids. The CDR3 spells CASSWRLDEKLFF. CDR3 coding DNA: TGTGCCAGCAGTTGGAGATTGGACGAAAAACTGTTTTTT.

This clonotype has just one count. Germline is not matched at one junction end, which may reflect a read error. This chain links TRBV11-2 with TRBJ1-6; 7 nucleotides match TRBD1. The CDR3 is made up of 17 amino acids. Looked up from germline, CDR1 is SGHAT and CDR2 is FQNNGV. The CDR3 sequence: CASSFGGAGTVSSSLHF. CDR3 nucleotide sequence: TGTGCCAGCAGCTTCGGGGGCGCCGGGACAGTGAGTTCATCCCTCCACTTT.

Turning to this clonotype: Sequence at one end of the junction differs from germline and may be a read error. The chain recombines TRBV28 with TRBJ1-1, with 8 bases that match TRBD1. CDR1 is MDHEN, CDR2 SYDVKM, per germline. The CDR3 sequence is 15 residues long. CDR3 sequence: CGSRYTLTGVTEAFF. Here the CDR3 DNA reads TGTGGCAGCAGATACACCCTGACAGGGGTCACTGAAGCTTTCTTT. Filled out from reference TRBV28 and TRBJ1-1, the complete variable domain reads DVKVTQSSRYLVKRTGEKVFLECVQDMDHENMFWYRQDPGLGLRLIYFSYDVKMKEKGDIPEGYSVSREKKERFSLILESASTNQTSMYLCGSRYTLTGVTEAFFGQGTRLTVV.

This clonotype was seen a handful of times. The chain is built from TRBV28 and TRBJ2-5; D uncertain. The CDR3 length is 13 residues. Germline values: CDR1 MDHEN, CDR2 SYDVKM. Trimming shortened V by 6 bases and J by 7 bases, and 15 bases separated the two germline ends. CDR3 residues: CASSMDGAGTQYF. The CDR3, as DNA: TGTGCCAGCAGCATGGACGGTGCTGGGACCCAGTACTTC.

A remark on this clonotype: This sequence may be a read error, since a much larger clone differs from it by one base. This chain joins TRBV10-3 and TRBJ2-7; weak D call: TRBD2 (5 bases). Germline CDR1 and CDR2: ENHRY and SYGVKD. The CDR3 sequence is 14 residues long. The CDR3 loop is CTISEPSTSYEQYF. The CDR3 DNA reads as TGTACCATCAGTGAGCCAAGCACTAGCTACGAGCAGTACTTC.

This clonotype was seen only once. This may stem from a read error, because a much larger clone lies one nucleotide away. In this CDR3 the conserved last residue, phenylalanine or tryptophan, is missing, so a read error is likely. The V gene is TRBV6-1, the J gene TRBJ2-5; the D is unclear. CDR1 and CDR2 from the germline V gene are MNHNS and SASEGT. The CDR3 spans 12 residues. V gave up 4 bases and J gave up 3 bases, with 6 bases separating them. CDR3 amino acids: CASSGMEETQYL. For the CDR3, the DNA is TGTGCCAGCAGTGGGATGGAAGAGACCCAGTACCTC.

Regarding this clonotype: This likely comes from a read error, as the CDR3 has no conserved phenylalanine or tryptophan at its end. No DNA is shown, since the ends of the CDR3 on it are uncertain; the CDR3 is the one TCRdb lists. The chain combines TRBV7-8 with TRBJ2-4; the DNA was not used to check the table's D call, TRBD1. The germline V gene has CDR1 SGHVS and CDR2 FQNEAQ. The CDR3 region is 17 residues in length, termini included. Here the CDR3 reads CASSPLSSGLAKNIKYL.

Comments on this clonotype: With a much larger clone just one base away, this may be a read error. The chain couples TRBV6-5 to TRBJ1-5; perhaps TRBD1 as D (6 bases). There are 13 residues in the CDR3. Trimming stripped 9 bases from V and 4 bases from J, with 13 bases between. Germline lookup yields CDR1 MNHEY and CDR2 SVGAGI. CDR3 amino acids: CASPRDTNQPQHF. The CDR3 DNA follows: TGTGCCAGTCCCCGGGACACAAATCAGCCCCAGCATTTT.

In the case of this clonotype: A single base separates this from a much larger clone, so it may be a read error. The V and J genes are TRBV6-2 or TRBV6-3 and TRBJ1-5, with no clear D. Germline-derived CDR1 and CDR2 are MNHEY and SVGEGT. There are 17 residues in the CDR3. The CDR3 loop reads CAGRPSFFRGLHQPQHF. The CDR3 DNA sequence: TGTGCCGGCAGACCTAGCTTTTTCCGAGGCCTACATCAGCCCCAGCATTTT.

This chain uses TRBV12-3 or TRBV12-4 with TRBJ1-1; no reliable D call. The length of the CDR3 is 14 residues. The V and J ends lost 6 bases and 3 bases respectively, with 14 bases between them. As DNA, the CDR3 is TGTGCCAGCAGCAGGAAGGTCGGGGACACTGAAGCTTTCTTT. Translating it yields CASSRKVGDTEAFF.

There are many counts of this clonotype. V usage is TRBV5-4 and J usage is TRBJ2-1, with D unclear. CDR3 length: 13 amino acids. Germline CDR1 is SGHNT and CDR2 is YYREEE (reference sequence). Deletions cut 3 bases from V and 6 bases from J, with 10 bases between. The CDR3 here is CASSSLGFNEQFF. CDR3 nucleotide sequence: TGTGCCAGCAGCTCCTTAGGGTTCAATGAGCAGTTCTTC.

Only one count was recorded for this clonotype. V and J are TRBV7-9 and TRBJ2-7; D perhaps matches TRBD2 (6 bases). The ends were cut back, 5 bases at V and 2 bases at J, with 25 bases in the middle. Germline loops: CDR1 SEHNR, CDR2 FQNEAQ (reference sequence). The CDR3 runs 18 residues. In nucleotides, the CDR3 is TGTGCCAGCAGCCCTTGTCCGACTAGTGGGAGGACGGCCTACGAGCAGTACTTC. Residues: CASSPCPTSGRTAYEQYF.

About this clonotype itself: Just one base apart from a much larger clone, this may be a read error. This rearrangement joins TRBV4-2 to TRBJ1-6; D gene ambiguous. Germline V gives CDR1 LGHNA, CDR2 YNFKEQ. The CDR3 totals 13 residues. The CDR3 DNA is TGTGCCAGCAGCCAGAACCCGGGTTCATCCCTCCACTTT. It yields the protein CASSQNPGSSLHF.

This chain uses TRBV7-8 with TRBJ2-5; D is possibly TRBD2 (5 bases). The CDR3 is 15 amino acids. Germline CDR1 SGHVS, CDR2 FQNEAQ. V lost 4 bases and J 11 bases, leaving 23 bases between the germline ends. CDR3 residues: CASSSLPTLREIQYF. CDR3 nucleotides: TGTGCCAGCAGCTCGCTTCCTACCTTAAGGGAGATACAGTACTTC. The full variable domain, rest sourced from reference TRBV7-8 and TRBJ2-5, is GAGVSQSPRYKVAKRGQDVALRCDPISGHVSLFWYQQALGQGPEFLTYFQNEAQLDKSGLPSDRFFAERPEGSVSTLKIQRTQQEDSAVYLCASSSLPTLREIQYFGPGTRLLVL.

A remark on this clonotype: A read error is possible here, since a much larger clone lies one base away. The chain has TRBV12-3 or TRBV12-4 and TRBJ2-1, with D possibly matching TRBD1 (5 bases). The CDR3 runs to 15 residues. CDR3 in amino acids: CASSFQGSSHNEQFF. CDR3 in DNA: TGTGCCAGCAGTTTTCAGGGAAGCTCCCACAATGAGCAGTTCTTC.

J is TRBJ2-1 and V is TRBV5-1; 8 bases are a match to TRBD2. The germline V gene encodes CDR1 SGHRS and CDR2 YFSETQ. The CDR3 extends over 15 amino acids. The trim removed 3 bases at V and 9 bases at J, leaving 11 bases unmatched. The CDR3 spells CASSSGGGFFGEQFF. DNA for the CDR3: TGCGCCAGCAGCTCGGGGGGGGGGTTCTTTGGTGAGCAGTTCTTC.

The V call is TRBV7-8, the J call TRBJ2-3; possibly TRBD1 for D (5 bases). The CDR3 is 16 amino acids. The V end was cut by 1 base, the J end by 6 bases, with 17 bases between. CDR1 SGHVS and CDR2 FQNEAQ come from the germline V gene. In DNA form, the CDR3 reads TGTGCCAGCAGCTTAGTTAGGACAAAACCAGGGGATACGCAGTATTTT. It specifies CASSLVRTKPGDTQYF.